The 14 T cell receptor beta chains below all came from one sample that was sequenced in a study of T cells expressing NK-cell markers. TCRdb re-called the 5' RACE reads and shows each CDR3 protein once, DNA omitted. Its listing shows around 140,000 distinct CDR3 sequences. What was sequenced was blood T cells: a sorted CD56 or NKG2C T cell subset, CD4+ or CD8+ T cells, or bulk PBMC T cells (not recorded which). The receptors stem from a man aged 18 to 30 in good health.

The chain couples TRBV5-5 to TRBJ1-5; TCRdb proposes TRBD1, but this gene call is untestable without DNA. The V gene's germline CDR1 is SGHKS and CDR2 YYEKEE (reference sequence). CDR3 length: 15 amino acids. CDR3 residues: CASSSTGESNQPQHF.

The V gene is TRBV9, the J gene TRBJ2-1; TCRdb lists TRBD1, though no DNA is available to test this call. CDR3 length equals 16 residues. The germline V gene has CDR1 SGDLS and CDR2 YYNGEE. The CDR3 spells CASSVDRQGFNNEQFF.

The chain links TRBV5-1 to TRBJ2-3; TCRdb returns TRBD2, unconfirmable since there is no DNA. The CDR3 sequence is 15 residues long. Germline V gives CDR1 SGHRS, CDR2 YFSETQ. The CDR3 sequence is CASSLEGGSTDTQYF.

The chain recombines TRBV29-1 with TRBJ2-7; TCRdb returns TRBD1, unconfirmable since there is no DNA. The CDR3 runs to 14 residues. Looked up from germline, CDR1 is SQVTM and CDR2 is ANQGSEA. Here the CDR3 reads CSVEDGDRGYEQYF.

The CDR3 region is CSVGASASYEQYF. This chain links TRBV29-1 with TRBJ2-7; TCRdb returns TRBD2, unconfirmable since there is no DNA. Germline V gene sequence: CDR1 SQVTM, CDR2 ANQGSEA. The CDR3 has 13 amino acids.

The rearrangement joins TRBV7-9 to TRBJ2-6; checking the TCRdb D call of TRBD1 is not possible without DNA. The CDR3 is 17 amino acids. Germline CDR1 reads SEHNR; CDR2 reads FQNEAQ (reference sequence). CDR3 protein: CASSTSRGLSGANVLTF. The full variable domain, in which reference TRBV7-9 and TRBJ2-6 provide the parts outside the CDR3, is DTGVSQNPRHKITKRGQNVTFRCDPISEHNRLYWYRQTLGQGPEFLTYFQNEAQLEKSRLLSDRFSAERPKGSFSTLEIQRTEQGDSAMYLCASSTSRGLSGANVLTFGAGSRLTVL.

The gene calls are TRBV5-5 and TRBJ2-1; TCRdb names TRBD2, which stays unverified in the absence of DNA. From germline, CDR1 is SGHKS and CDR2 YYEKEE (reference sequence). The CDR3 extends over 15 amino acids. CDR3 region: CASSSGLASGDEQFF. Looking up the rest from reference TRBV5-5 and TRBJ2-1 gives the full variable domain: DAGVTQSPTHLIKTRGQQVTLRCSPISGHKSVSWYQQVLGQGPQFIFQYYEKEERGRGNFPDRFSARQFPNYSSELNVNALLLGDSALYLCASSSGLASGDEQFFGPGTRLTVL.

The chain is built from TRBV15 and TRBJ2-7; the D gene TCRdb calls, TRBD2, cannot be checked with no DNA. The CDR3 has 15 residues. CDR1 is LNHNV and CDR2 is YYDKDF in the germline V gene (reference sequence). The CDR3 spells CATSRATSGTGEQYF.

The chain employs TRBV6-4 and TRBJ2-1; TCRdb lists TRBD1, though no DNA is available to test this call. The germline V gene has CDR1 MRHNA and CDR2 SNTAGT. The length of the CDR3 is 15 residues. CDR3 sequence reads: CASSSGQGPYNEQFF.

The chain combines TRBV7-9 with TRBJ2-5; without DNA, the TCRdb call of TRBD2 cannot be checked. The CDR3 has 17 residues. Per germline, CDR1 SEHNR and CDR2 FQNEAQ (reference sequence). This CDR3 reads CASSTGARGRAQETQYF.

The V call is TRBV3-1, the J call TRBJ2-5; TCRdb indicates TRBD1, and absent DNA this call remains unverified. CDR1 and CDR2 from the germline V gene are LGHDT and YNNKEL (reference sequence). This CDR3 has 17 amino acids. CDR3 sequence reads: CASSPQQGWTGEETQYF.

This rearrangement joins TRBV7-2 to TRBJ2-3. The CDR3 extends over 13 amino acids. The V gene's germline CDR1 is SGHTA and CDR2 FQGNSA. CDR3 sequence: CASSSVSTDTQYF.

The J gene is TRBJ2-1, the V gene TRBV5-1; checking the TCRdb D call of TRBD2 is not possible without DNA. Germline CDR1 SGHRS, CDR2 YFSETQ. CDR3 length: 16 residues. This chain's CDR3 is CASRIYSGSSPNEQFF.

The chain couples TRBV14 to TRBJ2-6; the TCRdb D gene call, TRBD1, has no DNA to confirm it. Germline V gene lookup returns CDR1 SGHDN and CDR2 FVKESK. This CDR3 is 18 amino acids long. The CDR3 loop reads CASSPGTGTDSGANVLTF.